Below, 10 T cell receptor beta chains from the same sample are listed, as sequenced in a study of blood T cell repertoires in COVID-19. The protocol was immunoSEQ multiplex PCR, while the TCRdb copy is restricted to in-frame clones and leaves out a portion. The sample shows about 230,000 clones, over 80% of them seen only once. Sequences were obtained from peripheral blood. The source is a man aged 35-49 years with acute or convalescent COVID-19.

This chain connects TRBV7-9 to TRBJ1-2; D is unresolved. Germline V lookup: CDR1 SEHNR, CDR2 FQNEAQ (reference sequence). The CDR3 totals 13 residues. Trimming stripped 2 bases from V and 5 bases from J, with 9 bases between. DNA of the CDR3: TGTGCCAGCAGCTTATTGAGAGAATATGGCTACACCTTC. As protein: CASSLLREYGYTF.

The V and J genes are TRBV18 and TRBJ1-6; tentative D call: TRBD1 (5 bases). The CDR3 covers 14 residues. Deletions cut 3 bases from V and 7 bases from J, with 10 bases between. Germline V gene data show CDR1 as KGHSH and CDR2 as LQKENI. Here the CDR3 DNA reads TGTGCCAGCTCACCGTTGGGGCCCAATTCACCCCTCCACTTT. It specifies CASSPLGPNSPLHF. The entire variable domain, with the rest obtained from reference TRBV18 and TRBJ1-6, is as follows: NAGVMQNPRHLVRRRGQEARLRCSPMKGHSHVYWYRQLPEEGLKFMVYLQKENIIDESGMPKERFSAEFPKEGPSILRIQQVVRGDSAAYFCASSPLGPNSPLHFGNGTRLTVT.

This clone showed up just a few times. V usage is TRBV5-6 and J usage is TRBJ1-6, with TRBD1 matching 9 bases. The CDR3 is 18 amino acids. The V gene end was trimmed by 1 base and the J gene end by 6 bases; junction bases not matched to a gene: 11. Germline CDR1 and CDR2: SGHDT and YYEEEE. Here the CDR3 DNA reads TGTGCCAGCAGCTTGCCCACAGGGGGCCGCGGGGTTAATTCACCCCTCCACTTT. It codes for CASSLPTGGRGVNSPLHF. The complete variable domain, with remaining parts taken from reference TRBV5-6 and TRBJ1-6, reads DAGVTQSPTHLIKTRGQQVTLRCSPKSGHDTVSWYQQALGQGPQFIFQYYEEEERQRGNFPDRFSGHQFPNYSSELNVNALLLGDSALYLCASSLPTGGRGVNSPLHFGNGTRLTVT.

In this sample, this clone turned up once. The chain has TRBV7-3 and TRBJ1-1; D might be TRBD1 (6 bases). Germline CDR1 and CDR2: SGHTA and FQGTGA. This CDR3 spans 13 amino acids. V was shortened by 5 bases and J by 1 base, with 8 bases between the two germline ends. The CDR3 is CASSAQGNTEAFF. CDR3 bases: TGTGCCAGCAGCGCACAGGGGAACACTGAAGCTTTCTTT.

V gene TRBV15 combines with J gene TRBJ1-6; D is unresolved. V was trimmed by 4 bases and J by 7 bases, leaving 5 bases between them. The germline gives CDR1 LNHNV, CDR2 YYDKDF (reference sequence). The CDR3 runs to 12 residues. CDR3: CATSTENSPLHF. The CDR3 DNA reads TGTGCCACCAGCACCGAGAATTCACCCCTCCACTTT.

This rearrangement joins TRBV5-5 to TRBJ2-1; possibly TRBD2 for D (5 bases). V was shortened by 2 bases and J by 5 bases, with 14 bases between the two germline ends. Germline CDR1 and CDR2: SGHKS and YYEKEE (reference sequence). CDR3 length: 15 residues. CDR3 sequence reads: CASSLVGQRNNEQFF. CDR3 coding DNA: TGTGCCAGCAGCTTAGTGGGTCAGCGGAACAATGAGCAGTTCTTC.

The chain employs TRBV29-1 and TRBJ1-3, with D unresolved. Germline lookup yields CDR1 SQVTM and CDR2 ANQGSEA. The CDR3 spans 11 residues. CDR3 in DNA: TGCACCGTGAGCTCTGGAAACACCATATATTTT. It translates to CTVSSGNTIYF.

This chain links TRBV24-1 with TRBJ2-7; weak D call: TRBD1 (6 bases). From germline, CDR1 is KGHDR and CDR2 SFDVKD. Between the trimmed V and J ends, which lost 6 bases and 0 bases, there was a span of 11 bases. CDR3 length: 14 amino acids. The CDR3: CATSLTGLSYEQYF. CDR3 DNA: TGTGCCACCAGTTTGACAGGCCTCTCCTACGAGCAGTACTTC.

The chain employs TRBV7-2 and TRBJ1-5; 8 nucleotides align to TRBD1. CDR3 length: 14 residues. Germline V lookup: CDR1 SGHTA, CDR2 FQGNSA. Losses at the gene ends were 0 bases for V and 7 bases for J; bases not matched to a gene: 2. In nucleotides, the CDR3 is TGTGCCAGCAGCTTAGCTGGACAGGGACAGCCCCAGCATTTT. The encoded protein is CASSLAGQGQPQHF.

V and J are TRBV5-4 and TRBJ1-2; 8 nucleotides match TRBD1. V shed 1 base and J 4 bases; nucleotides not matched to a gene: 6. Germline lookup yields CDR1 SGHNT and CDR2 YYREEE (reference sequence). This CDR3 contains 15 residues. The CDR3 DNA follows: TGTGCCAGCAGCTTGATGACAGGGGAGGCCTATGGCTACACCTTC. Translated: CASSLMTGEAYGYTF.